The 13 T cell receptor beta chains below come from one sample, sequenced in a study of CXCR3-negative and CXCR3-positive naive CD8 T cells. Study-level points and caveats: When CXCR3-positive naive cells were set against CXCR3-negative naive cells, the former had more hydrophobic TRB CDR3s.

These TCRs are of unknown antigen specificity. The TRB cDNA libraries were prepared by 5' RACE with UMI labels. TCRdb reprocessed the 5' RACE reads, with one entry per CDR3 protein and no DNA. This sample contains some 7,600 distinct CDR3 sequences. Sequenced input: naive CXCR3+ CD8+ T cells from blood. Subset here: CD45RO-CCR7+CD27+CD95- naive CD8+ T cells expressing CXCR3 (TNR3+). The receptors stem from a human donor in good health. Some clones in this sample may be carry-over from other donors' samples.

This clonotype counts as medium-sized by frequency. This chain uses TRBV29-1 with TRBJ2-3; TCRdb selects TRBD2, and the lack of DNA leaves this call unchecked. The CDR3 is 12 residues long. Germline CDR1 is SQVTM and CDR2 is ANQGSEA. CDR3 residues: CSVESLADTQYF.

V is TRBV29-1 and J is TRBJ1-1. Germline CDR1 and CDR2: SQVTM and ANQGSEA. CDR3 size: 11 residues. CDR3 residues: CSVEGNTEAFF.

This chain connects TRBV7-9 to TRBJ1-2. CDR3 length: 14 amino acids. The germline gives CDR1 SEHNR, CDR2 FQNEAQ (reference sequence). The CDR3 reads CASSLVTANYGYTF.

CDR3 protein: CSAPRVKNTEAFF. The chain employs TRBV20-1 and TRBJ1-1; the D call of TRBD1 rests on TCRdb alone, since no DNA is present to check it. The germline V gene encodes CDR1 DFQATT and CDR2 SNEGSKA (reference sequence). This CDR3 region has 13 residues.

The gene calls are TRBV12-3 or TRBV12-4 and TRBJ2-5; the D gene TCRdb calls, TRBD1, cannot be checked with no DNA. CDR3 length: 13 residues. CDR3 residues: CASSLSGSETQYF.

The chain is built from TRBV11-2 and TRBJ1-1; TCRdb names TRBD1, which stays unverified in the absence of DNA. Germline CDR1 and CDR2: SGHAT and FQNNGV. The CDR3 runs to 16 residues. The CDR3 reads CASTTHRTASNTEAFF.

This clonotype is medium-sized (0.01 to 0.1%) by frequency. The chain combines TRBV5-6 with TRBJ2-7; with no DNA, the TCRdb D assignment of TRBD1 cannot be verified. CDR1 SGHDT and CDR2 YYEEEE come from the germline V gene. The CDR3 totals 14 residues. CDR3 amino acids: CASSWDRGPLEQYF.

By frequency, this clonotype registers medium-sized (0.01 to 0.1%). The chain combines TRBV9 with TRBJ2-2; TCRdb's D call, TRBD2, is unchecked because there is no DNA. The CDR3 is 16 residues long. Germline V gene sequence: CDR1 SGDLS, CDR2 YYNGEE. The CDR3 sequence is CASSLTSGGAAGELFF.

By frequency, this clonotype registers medium-sized. V gene TRBV29-1 combines with J gene TRBJ2-1. The CDR3 is 13 amino acids. Germline V lookup: CDR1 SQVTM, CDR2 ANQGSEA. The CDR3 is CSVGAEWFDEQFF.

This clonotype is medium-sized by frequency. The genes are TRBV5-1 and TRBJ2-1; TCRdb's assignment of TRBD1 cannot be checked, as there is no DNA. This CDR3 has 17 residues. Germline lookup yields CDR1 SGHRS and CDR2 YFSETQ. The CDR3 region is CASSFPGHPSSYNEQFF. Supplemented by reference TRBV5-1 and TRBJ2-1, the full variable domain reads KAGVTQTPRYLIKTRGQQVTLSCSPISGHRSVSWYQQTPGQGLQFLFEYFSETQRNKGNFPGRFSGRQFSNSRSEMNVSTLELGDSALYLCASSFPGHPSSYNEQFFGPGTRLTVL.

This clonotype ranks as medium-sized in terms of frequency. The genes are TRBV29-1 and TRBJ1-4; absent DNA, TCRdb's TRBD1 call cannot be checked. Per the germline V gene, CDR1 is SQVTM and CDR2 is ANQGSEA. The CDR3 contains 12 residues. CDR3 protein: CSVGQGNEKLFF.

The chain carries TRBV3-1 and TRBJ2-7; lacking DNA, the TRBD1 call made by TCRdb goes unchecked. CDR1 and CDR2 (germline): LGHDT, YNNKEL (reference sequence). This CDR3 contains 15 residues. This chain's CDR3 is CASSQPRDHLYEQYF.

The chain uses TRBV7-9 and TRBJ1-1. The CDR3 runs 14 residues. CDR1 is SEHNR and CDR2 is FQNEAQ in the germline V gene (reference sequence). The CDR3 spells CASSLDHRDTEAFF.